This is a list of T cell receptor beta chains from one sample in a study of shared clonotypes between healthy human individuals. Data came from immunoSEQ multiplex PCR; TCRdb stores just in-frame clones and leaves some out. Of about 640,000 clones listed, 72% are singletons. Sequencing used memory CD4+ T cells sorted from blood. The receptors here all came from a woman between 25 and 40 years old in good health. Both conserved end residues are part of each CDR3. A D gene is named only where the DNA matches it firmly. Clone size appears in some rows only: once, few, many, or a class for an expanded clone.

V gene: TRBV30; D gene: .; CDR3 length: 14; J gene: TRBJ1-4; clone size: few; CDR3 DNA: TGTGCCTGGAGTGTAGGGTCCCATAATGAAAAACTGTTTTTT; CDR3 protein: CAWSVGSHNEKLFF
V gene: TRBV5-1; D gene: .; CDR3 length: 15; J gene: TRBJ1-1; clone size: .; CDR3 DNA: TGCGCCAGCAGCTTGGATAGGACAGAGAACACTGAAGCTTTCTTT; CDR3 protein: CASSLDRTENTEAFF
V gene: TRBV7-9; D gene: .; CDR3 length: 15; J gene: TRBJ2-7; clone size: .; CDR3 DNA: TGTGCCAGCAGCTTATCCGGGTACGGACTGAACGAGCAGTACTTC; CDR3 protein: CASSLSGYGLNEQYF
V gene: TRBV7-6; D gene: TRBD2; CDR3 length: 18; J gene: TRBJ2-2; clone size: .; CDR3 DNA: TGTGCCAGCAGCTTACCCGGGACTAGCGGGGCCAACACCGGGGAGCTGTTTTTT; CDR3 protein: CASSLPGTSGANTGELFF
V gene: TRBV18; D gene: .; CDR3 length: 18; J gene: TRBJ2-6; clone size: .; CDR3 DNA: TGTGCCAGCTCACCACTAGGGGCCCATCGCTCTGGGGCCAACGTCCTGACTTTC; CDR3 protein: CASSPLGAHRSGANVLTF
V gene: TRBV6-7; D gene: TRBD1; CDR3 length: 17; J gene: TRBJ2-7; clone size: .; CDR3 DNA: TGTGCCAGCAGTTACTCTTTTTCGGGGACAGGGGGCTACGAGCAGTACTTC; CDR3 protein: CASSYSFSGTGGYEQYF
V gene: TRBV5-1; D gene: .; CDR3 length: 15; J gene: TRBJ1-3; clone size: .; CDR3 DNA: TGCGCCAGCAGCACAACACAGGGCGCGGGAAACACCATATATTTT; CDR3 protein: CASSTTQGAGNTIYF
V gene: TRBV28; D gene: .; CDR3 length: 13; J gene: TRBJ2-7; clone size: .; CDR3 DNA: TGTGCCAGCAGTTTTTTCAGGACCTACGAGCAGTACTTC; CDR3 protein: CASSFFRTYEQYF
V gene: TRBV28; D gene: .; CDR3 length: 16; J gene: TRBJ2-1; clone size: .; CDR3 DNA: TGTGCCAGCAGTTCCCCCGGGTTGACGGGGCACAATGAGCAGTTCTTC; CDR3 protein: CASSSPGLTGHNEQFF
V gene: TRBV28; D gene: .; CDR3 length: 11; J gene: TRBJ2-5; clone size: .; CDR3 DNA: TGTGCCACATGGGGAAGGGAGACCCAGTACTTC; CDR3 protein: CATWGRETQYF
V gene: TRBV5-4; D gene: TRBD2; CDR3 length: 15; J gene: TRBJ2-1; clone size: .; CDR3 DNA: TGTGCCAGCAGCGTGAGCGGGAGGGTATACAATGAGCAGTTCTTC; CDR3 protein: CASSVSGRVYNEQFF
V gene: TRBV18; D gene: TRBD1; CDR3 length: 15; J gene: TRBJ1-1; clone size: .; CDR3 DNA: TGTGCCAGCTCACCATTTGTAGGGGGCGCATCTGAAGCTTTCTTT; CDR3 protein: CASSPFVGGASEAFF
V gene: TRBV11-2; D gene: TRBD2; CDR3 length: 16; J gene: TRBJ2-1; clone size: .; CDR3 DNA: TGTGCCAGCAGACCAATAGCGGGTCGCTCCTACAATGAGCAGTTCTTC; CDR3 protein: CASRPIAGRSYNEQFF
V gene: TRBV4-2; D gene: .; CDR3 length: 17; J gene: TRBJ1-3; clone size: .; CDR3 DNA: TGTGCCAGCAGCCTTCGCGGAGGGCCATTATCTGGAAACACCATATATTTT; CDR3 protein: CASSLRGGPLSGNTIYF
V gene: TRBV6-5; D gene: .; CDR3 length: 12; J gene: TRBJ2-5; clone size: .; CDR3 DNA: TGTGCCAGCATGGGGAGCGGAGAGACCCAGTACTTC; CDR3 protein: CASMGSGETQYF
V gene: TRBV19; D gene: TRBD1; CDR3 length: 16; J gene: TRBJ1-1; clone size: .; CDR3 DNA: TGTGCCAGTAGCCTCCAGGGGGGAGATCTGAACACTGAAGCTTTCTTT; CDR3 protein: CASSLQGGDLNTEAFF
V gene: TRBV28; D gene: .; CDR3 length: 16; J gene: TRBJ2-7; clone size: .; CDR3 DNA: TGTGCCAGCAGCCTGGGCTGGGGCGGACCCTCCTACGAGCAGTACTTC; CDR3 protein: CASSLGWGGPSYEQYF
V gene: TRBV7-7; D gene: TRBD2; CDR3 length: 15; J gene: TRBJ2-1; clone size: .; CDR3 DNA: TGTGCCAGCAGCTCCGGTAGCGGGAGTGGAAATGAGCAGTTCTTC; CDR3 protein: CASSSGSGSGNEQFF
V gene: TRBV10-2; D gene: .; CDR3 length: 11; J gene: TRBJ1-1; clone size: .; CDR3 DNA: TGCGCCAGCAAGACAGACACTGAAGCTTTCTTT; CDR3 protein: CASKTDTEAFF
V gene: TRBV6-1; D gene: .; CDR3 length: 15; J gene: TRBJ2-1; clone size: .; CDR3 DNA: TGTGCCAGCATAGTCACCGGACTTTGGTCTAATGAGCAGTTCTTC; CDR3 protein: CASIVTGLWSNEQFF
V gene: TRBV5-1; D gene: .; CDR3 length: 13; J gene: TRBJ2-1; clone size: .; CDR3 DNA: TGCGCCAGCAGCTCCGATAGGGGCAATGAGCAGTTCTTC; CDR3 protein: CASSSDRGNEQFF
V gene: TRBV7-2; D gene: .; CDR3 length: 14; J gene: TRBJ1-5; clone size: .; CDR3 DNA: TGTGCCAGCAGCTTGGGGACAAGCAATCAGCCCCAGCATTTT; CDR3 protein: CASSLGTSNQPQHF
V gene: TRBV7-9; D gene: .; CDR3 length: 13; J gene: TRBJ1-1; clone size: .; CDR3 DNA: TGTGCCAGCAGCTTAGGTATTGGCCACGAAGCTTTCTTT; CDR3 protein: CASSLGIGHEAFF
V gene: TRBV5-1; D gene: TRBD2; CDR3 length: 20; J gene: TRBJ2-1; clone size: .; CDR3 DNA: TGCGCCAGCAGCTTGGCGCTAGCGGGAGGGCCTGGGTCGGAACGTTCGATGCAGTTCTTC; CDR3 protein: CASSLALAGGPGSERSMQFF
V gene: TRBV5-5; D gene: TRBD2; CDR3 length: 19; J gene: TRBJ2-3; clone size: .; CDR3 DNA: TGTGCCAGCAGCCTACCAGGCCTCCTAGCGGGAGGGCGTAGAGATACGCAGTATTTT; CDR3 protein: CASSLPGLLAGGRRDTQYF
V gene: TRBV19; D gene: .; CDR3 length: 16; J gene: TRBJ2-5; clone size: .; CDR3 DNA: TGTGCCAGTAGTATAGGTATGCGACTCCGGAAAGAGACCCAGTACTTC; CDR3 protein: CASSIGMRLRKETQYF
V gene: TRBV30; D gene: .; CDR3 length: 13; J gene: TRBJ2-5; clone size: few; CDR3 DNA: TGTGCCTGGAGACGGGGGGCTGGCGAGACCCAGTACTTC; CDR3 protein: CAWRRGAGETQYF
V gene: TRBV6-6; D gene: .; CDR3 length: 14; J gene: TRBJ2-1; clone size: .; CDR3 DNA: TGTGCCAGCAGTTCACAGAGCTCCTACAATGAGCAGTTCTTC; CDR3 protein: CASSSQSSYNEQFF
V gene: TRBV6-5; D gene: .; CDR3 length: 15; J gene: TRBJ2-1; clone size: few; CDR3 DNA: TGTGCCAGCAGTCCCCATCAGGTTAACTACAATGAGCAGTTCTTC; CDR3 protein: CASSPHQVNYNEQFF
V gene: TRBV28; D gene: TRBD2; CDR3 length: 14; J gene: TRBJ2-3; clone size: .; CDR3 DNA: TGTGCCAGCAGTTTCGGCGGGAGCGAAGATACGCAGTATTTT; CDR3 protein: CASSFGGSEDTQYF
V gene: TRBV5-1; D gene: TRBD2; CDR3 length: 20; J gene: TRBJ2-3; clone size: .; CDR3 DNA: TGCGCCAGCAGCTTGAGTATTGCGGGAGACTACGGTCGCGGCACAGATACGCAGTATTTT; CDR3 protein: CASSLSIAGDYGRGTDTQYF
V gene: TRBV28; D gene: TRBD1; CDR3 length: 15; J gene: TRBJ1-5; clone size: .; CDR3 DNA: TGTGCCAGCACCGCCGGGACAGGCTACAATCAGCCCCAGCATTTT; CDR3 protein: CASTAGTGYNQPQHF
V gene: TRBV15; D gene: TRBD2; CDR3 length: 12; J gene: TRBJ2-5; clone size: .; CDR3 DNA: TGTGCCACCAGGAGACTAGCGGGGGCCCAGTACTTC; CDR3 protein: CATRRLAGAQYF
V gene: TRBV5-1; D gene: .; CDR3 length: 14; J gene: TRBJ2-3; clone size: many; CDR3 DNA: TGCGCCAGCAGCTTGGGCCAGGGGGGAGATACGCAGTATTTT; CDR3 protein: CASSLGQGGDTQYF
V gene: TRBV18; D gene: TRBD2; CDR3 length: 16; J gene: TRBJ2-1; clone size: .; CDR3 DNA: TGTGCCAGCTCACCACCCAAACTAGCGGGAGGGAATGAGCAGTTCTTC; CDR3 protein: CASSPPKLAGGNEQFF
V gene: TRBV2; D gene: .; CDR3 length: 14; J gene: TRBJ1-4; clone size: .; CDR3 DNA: TGTGCCAGCAACCCGGAGGGGCGGGGTGAAAAACTGTTTTTT; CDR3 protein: CASNPEGRGEKLFF
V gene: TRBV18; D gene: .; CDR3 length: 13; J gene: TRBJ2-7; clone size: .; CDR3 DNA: TGTGCCAGCTCACCTCGAGGACGGGACGAGCAGTACTTC; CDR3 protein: CASSPRGRDEQYF
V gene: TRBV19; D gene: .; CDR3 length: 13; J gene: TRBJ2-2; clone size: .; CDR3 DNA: TGTGCCAGTTGCAGGGATCTTGCCGGGGAGCTGTTTTTT; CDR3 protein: CASCRDLAGELFF
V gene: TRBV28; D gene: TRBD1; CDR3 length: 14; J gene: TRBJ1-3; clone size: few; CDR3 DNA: TGTGCCAGCAGTACGACAGGGGTTGGAAACACCATATATTTT; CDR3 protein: CASSTTGVGNTIYF
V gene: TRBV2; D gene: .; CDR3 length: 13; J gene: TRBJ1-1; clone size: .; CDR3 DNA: TGTGCCAGCAGCGGGGACGGGTACACTGAAGCTTTCTTT; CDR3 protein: CASSGDGYTEAFF
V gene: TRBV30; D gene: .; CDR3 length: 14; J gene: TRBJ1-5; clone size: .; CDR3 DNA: TGTGCCTGGAATCCTACAGGGTACAATCAGCCCCAGCATTTT; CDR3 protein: CAWNPTGYNQPQHF
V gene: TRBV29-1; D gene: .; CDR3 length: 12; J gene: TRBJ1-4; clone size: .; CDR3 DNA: TGCAGCGTTGTGTCCGTTAATGAAAAACTGTTTTTT; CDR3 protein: CSVVSVNEKLFF
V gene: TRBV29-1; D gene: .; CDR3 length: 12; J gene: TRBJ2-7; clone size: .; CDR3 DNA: TGCAGCGTTGCAGGGGAGGGCTACGAGCAGTACTTC; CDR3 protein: CSVAGEGYEQYF
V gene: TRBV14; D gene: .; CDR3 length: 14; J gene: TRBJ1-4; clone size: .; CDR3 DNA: TGTGCCAGCAACCAACAGGGTTCTAATGAAAAACTGTTTTTT; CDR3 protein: CASNQQGSNEKLFF
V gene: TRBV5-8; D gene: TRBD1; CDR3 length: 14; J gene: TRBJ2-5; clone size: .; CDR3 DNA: TGTGCCAGCAGCTGGGACAGGGAGTATGAGACCCAGTACTTC; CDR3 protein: CASSWDREYETQYF
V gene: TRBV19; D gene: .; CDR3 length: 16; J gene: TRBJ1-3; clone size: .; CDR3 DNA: TGTGCCAGTAGTAAAGAGACGTCGAGCTCTGGAAACACCATATATTTT; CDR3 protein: CASSKETSSSGNTIYF
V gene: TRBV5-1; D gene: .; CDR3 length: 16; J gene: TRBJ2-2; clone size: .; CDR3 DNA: TGCGCCAGCACTGCCGGGGGAGGATGGAACACCGGGGAGCTGTTTTTT; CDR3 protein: CASTAGGGWNTGELFF
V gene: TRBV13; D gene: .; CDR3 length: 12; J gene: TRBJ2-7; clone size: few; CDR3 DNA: TGTGCCAGCAGCTTAACGCCCTTCGAGCAGTACTTC; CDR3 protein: CASSLTPFEQYF
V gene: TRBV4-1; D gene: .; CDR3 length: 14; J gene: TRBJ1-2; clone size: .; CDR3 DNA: TGCGCCAGCAGCCGAGAGACGGAAAACTATGGCTACACCTTC; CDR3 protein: CASSRETENYGYTF